This T cell receptor (beta chain) was captured in a study of blood T cell repertoires in COVID-19. Trimming left V 4 bases short and J 4 bases short, with 17 bases between. This CDR3 has 15 residues. Germline V gene lookup returns CDR1 GTSNPN and CDR2 SVGIG (reference sequence). The table came from immunoSEQ multiplex PCR; TCRdb's copy has only in-frame clones and leaves some out. The sample has about 310,000 clones; around 87% are singletons. The receptor was derived from a woman aged 45-65 years who had recovered from COVID-19. The sequencing input was peripheral blood. This chain connects TRBV30 to TRBJ2-1; D gene uncertain. The CDR3 DNA reads as TGTGCCTGGACCAAAGAGAGACAATCTTACAATGAGCAGTTCTTC. Translated: CAWTKERQSYNEQFF.